The T cell receptor (beta chain) under discussion was sequenced for a study of CDR3 diversity in severe acne. In TCRdb, the PCR reads were re-called with MiXCR into one record per CDR3 protein. The sample holds around 94,000 distinct CDR3 sequences, 51% seen once. CDR3 length equals 15 residues. Trimming removed 5 bases from V and 0 bases from J, with 14 bases in between. Germline V lookup: CDR1 MNHNY, CDR2 SVGAGI (reference sequence). This receptor was identified in a male donor with acne. The rearrangement links TRBV6-6 to TRBJ2-7; no definite D call. Sample: blood. DNA of the CDR3: TGTGCCAGCAGTCGATCGGACGGAAGCTCCTACGAGCAGTACTTC. Its translation is CASSRSDGSSYEQYF.